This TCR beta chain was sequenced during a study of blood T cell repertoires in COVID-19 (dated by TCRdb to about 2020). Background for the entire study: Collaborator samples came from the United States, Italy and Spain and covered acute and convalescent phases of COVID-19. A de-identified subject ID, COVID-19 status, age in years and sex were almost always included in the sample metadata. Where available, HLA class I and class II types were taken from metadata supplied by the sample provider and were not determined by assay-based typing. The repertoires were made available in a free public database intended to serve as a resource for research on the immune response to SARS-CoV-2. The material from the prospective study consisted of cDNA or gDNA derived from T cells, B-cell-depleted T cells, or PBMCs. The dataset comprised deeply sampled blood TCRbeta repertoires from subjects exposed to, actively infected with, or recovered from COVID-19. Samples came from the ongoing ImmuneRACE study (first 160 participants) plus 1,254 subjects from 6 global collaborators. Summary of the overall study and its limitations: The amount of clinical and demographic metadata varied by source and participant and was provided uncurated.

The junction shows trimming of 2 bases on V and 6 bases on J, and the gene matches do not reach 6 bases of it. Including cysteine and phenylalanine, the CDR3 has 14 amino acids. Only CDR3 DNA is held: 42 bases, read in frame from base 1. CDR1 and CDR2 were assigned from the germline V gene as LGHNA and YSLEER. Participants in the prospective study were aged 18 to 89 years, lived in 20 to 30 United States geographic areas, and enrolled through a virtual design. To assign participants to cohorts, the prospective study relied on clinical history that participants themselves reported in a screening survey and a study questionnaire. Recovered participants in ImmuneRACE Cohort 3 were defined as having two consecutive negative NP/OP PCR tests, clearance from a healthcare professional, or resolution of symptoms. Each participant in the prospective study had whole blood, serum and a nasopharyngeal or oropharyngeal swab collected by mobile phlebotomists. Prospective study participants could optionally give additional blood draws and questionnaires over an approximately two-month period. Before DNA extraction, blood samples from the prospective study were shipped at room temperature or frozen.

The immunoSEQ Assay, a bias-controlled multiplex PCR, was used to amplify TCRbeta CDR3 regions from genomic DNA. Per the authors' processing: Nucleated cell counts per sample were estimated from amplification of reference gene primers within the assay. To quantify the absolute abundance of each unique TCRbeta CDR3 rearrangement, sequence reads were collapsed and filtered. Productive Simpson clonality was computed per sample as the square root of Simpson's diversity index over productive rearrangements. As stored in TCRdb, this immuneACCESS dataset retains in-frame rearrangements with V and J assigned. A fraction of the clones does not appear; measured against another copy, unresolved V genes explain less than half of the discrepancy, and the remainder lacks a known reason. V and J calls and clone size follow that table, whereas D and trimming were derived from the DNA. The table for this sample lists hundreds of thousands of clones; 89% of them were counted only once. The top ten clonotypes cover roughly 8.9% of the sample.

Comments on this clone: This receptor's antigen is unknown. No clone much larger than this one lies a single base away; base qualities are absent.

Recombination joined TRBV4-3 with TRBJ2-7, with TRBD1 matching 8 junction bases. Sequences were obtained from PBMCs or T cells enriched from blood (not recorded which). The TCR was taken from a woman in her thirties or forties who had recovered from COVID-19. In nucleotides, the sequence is TGCGCCAGCAGCCAACGAGACAGGGGCGGCGAGCAGTACTTC. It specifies CASSQRDRGGEQYF.